This note documents a single T cell receptor beta chain sequence. As yet, its antigen is unknown. Treatment specified: around 19 received Ad26.COV2.S at low or high dose, single or two shots; roughly five received placebo; per-sample allocation not given. The samples date from day 63 after the first vaccine or placebo injection. Within Boston, the person who donated was an adult of 18-55 years. This record comes from a study of Ad26.COV2.S vaccination and SARS-CoV-2 variants. Broader study findings: Total T cell responses may have been underestimated by the TCR breadth and depth analyses.

TCRdb's table, derived via immunoSEQ multiplex PCR, lists solely in-frame clones and lacks some. The table includes 300,000 to 400,000 clones, 70% to 90% detected once. CDR3 size: 13 residues. Trimming stripped 0 bases from V and 7 bases from J, with 7 bases between. The germline CDR1 and CDR2 sequences are MNHEY and SMNVEV (reference sequence). The specimen was peripheral blood, collected in a trial of Ad26.COV2.S vaccine versus placebo. This receptor was identified in a person aged 18-65 years who received the Ad26.COV2.S COVID-19 vaccine or a placebo. The V gene is TRBV27, the J gene TRBJ2-1; a possible D gene is TRBD1 (5 bases). CDR3 protein: CASSLSGENEQFF. The CDR3 DNA follows: TGTGCCAGCAGTTTATCAGGGGAAAATGAGCAGTTCTTC.